This is a list of T cell receptor beta chains from one sample in a study of shared clonotypes between healthy human individuals. Generated by immunoSEQ multiplex PCR, the TCRdb table keeps only in-frame clones and is missing some. The table includes around 700,000 clones, around 67% detected once. Sequencing was done on a sample of memory CD4+ T cells sorted from blood. These receptors all come from a woman aged 25 to 39 in good health. Both conserved end residues are part of each CDR3.

TRBJ2-2,TRBV27,CASSSLRGPGELFF
TRBJ2-2,TRBV6-5,CASSYSQGGGELFF
TRBJ2-1,TRBV2,CASWGKNEQFF
TRBJ2-7,TRBV2,CASGQTSPTEQYF
TRBJ2-3,TRBV19,CASSSLPGSRADTQYF
TRBJ2-2,TRBV5-6,CASSLTLSIASGELFF
TRBJ2-3,TRBV7-9,CASSLIEGSTDTQYF
TRBJ2-5,TRBV11-2,CASSSTSGSGETQYF
TRBJ2-3,TRBV10-3,CAISESTGTQISQYF
TRBJ1-5,TRBV6-5,CASSYATGDQPQHF
TRBJ1-3,TRBV5-4,CASSLFGNTIYF
TRBJ2-5,TRBV11-2,CASSYQGETQYF
TRBJ2-3,TRBV9,CASSPTTSGRPTDTQYF